The rows below give T cell receptor beta chains drawn from one sample of a study of Ad26.COV2.S vaccination and SARS-CoV-2 variants. The assay was immunoSEQ multiplex PCR, and TCRdb's table has in-frame clones only and misses some. The sample has about 320,000 clones, 86% seen once. This specimen consisted of peripheral blood, obtained in a trial of Ad26.COV2.S vaccine versus placebo. The receptors were sampled from a person between 18 and 59 years old who received the Ad26.COV2.S COVID-19 vaccine or a placebo. CDR3s include the opening cysteine and the closing phenylalanine or tryptophan. A D gene is named only where the DNA matches it firmly. Clone size, where shown, is once, few, many, or a class for clones that have expanded.

-	-	TRBJ2-2	TRBV5-1	CASSLGVKNTGELFF	TGCGCCAGCAGCTTGGGTGTCAAGAACACCGGGGAGCTGTTTTTT
-	-	TRBJ1-6	TRBV3-1/TRBV3-2	CASSQVEFSRQVGTHPPNSPLHF	TGTGCCAGCAGCCAAGTGGAGTTCAGTAGGCAGGTAGGAACTCATCCTCCAAATTCACCCCTCCACTTT
-	few	TRBJ2-3	TRBV6-4	CASSDEGTDTQYF	TGTGCCAGCAGTGACGAGGGCACAGATACGCAGTATTTT
-	once	TRBJ2-7	TRBV30	CAWSRGSYEQYF	TGTGCCTGGAGCCGGGGGTCCTACGAGCAGTACTTC
TRBD2	-	TRBJ2-3	TRBV4-3	CASSQDILAGVNTDTQYF	TGCGCCAGCAGCCAAGATATACTAGCGGGGGTGAACACAGATACGCAGTATTTT
TRBD1	-	TRBJ1-1	TRBV4-2	CASSLDRADTEAFF	TGTGCCAGCAGCCTCGACAGGGCGGACACTGAAGCTTTCTTT
-	-	TRBJ2-7	TRBV11-3	CASTSSIYEQYF	TGTGCCAGCACCTCTTCAATCTACGAGCAGTACTTC
-	-	TRBJ1-1	TRBV10-1	CASSETDHTEAFF	TGCGCCAGCAGTGAGACCGACCACACTGAAGCTTTCTTT
TRBD1	-	TRBJ1-5	TRBV30	CAYGQGSQPQHF	TGTGCCTACGGACAGGGTAGTCAGCCCCAGCATTTT
-	-	TRBJ1-1	TRBV14	CASSQSVIRSAEAFF	TGTGCCAGCAGCCAATCGGTAATCAGGTCGGCTGAAGCTTTCTTT
-	-	TRBJ2-3	TRBV21-1	CASSHGQDITQYF	TGTGCCAGCAGCCATGGACAGGACATCACGCAGTATTTT
-	-	TRBJ1-2	TRBV7-9	CASSGTGRYGYTF	TGTGCCAGCAGCGGCACCGGGCGCTATGGCTACACCTTC
-	-	TRBJ1-3	TRBV9	CASSLGGGNTIYF	TGTGCCAGCAGCCTTGGGGGTGGAAACACCATATATTTT
-	-	TRBJ2-3	TRBV10-3	CAISVRDITDTQYF	TGTGCCATCAGCGTCCGGGACATCACAGATACGCAGTATTTT
TRBD2	-	TRBJ2-3	TRBV7-2	CASRTSGSTDTQYF	TGTGCCAGCAGAACTAGCGGTAGCACAGATACGCAGTATTTT
-	-	TRBJ2-4	TRBV3-1/TRBV3-2	CASSPIWDFSPGRLAKNIQYF	TGTGCCAGCAGCCCTATCTGGGACTTTAGCCCCGGCCGACTAGCCAAAAACATTCAGTACTTC
TRBD1	-	TRBJ1-4	TRBV9	CASSAGQGAGVNEKLFF	TGTGCCAGCAGCGCGGGACAGGGGGCAGGGGTGAATGAAAAACTGTTTTTT
TRBD1	-	TRBJ1-2	TRBV9	CASSVEGAGGGYGYTF	TGTGCCAGCAGCGTAGAAGGGGCAGGGGGCGGCTATGGCTACACCTTC
TRBD1	-	TRBJ1-2	TRBV27	CASSLSRGQIYGYTF	TGTGCCAGCAGTTTAAGCAGGGGGCAAATTTATGGCTACACCTTC
-	-	TRBJ2-6	TRBV11-2	CASSSPGRTANSGANVLTF	TGTGCCAGCAGCTCACCAGGGAGGACAGCTAACTCTGGGGCCAACGTCCTGACTTTC
TRBD1	-	TRBJ1-1	TRBV27	CASRPGTGSLVFF	TGTGCCAGCAGACCGGGGACAGGGAGTTTGGTTTTCTTT
TRBD2	-	TRBJ2-3	TRBV5-1	CASSRTRGTDTQYF	TGCGCCAGCAGCCGGACTAGGGGCACAGATACGCAGTATTTT
TRBD1	-	TRBJ1-2	TRBV30	CACIGDRGYGYTF	TGTGCCTGCATTGGGGACAGGGGCTATGGCTACACCTTC
-	-	TRBJ2-5	TRBV19	CAPWGEETQYF	TGTGCCCCCTGGGGGGAAGAGACCCAGTACTTC
-	once	TRBJ2-6	TRBV6-6	CASDYAMRGSVLTF	TGTGCCAGCGACTACGCCATGAGAGGGTCTGTCCTGACTTTC
-	few	TRBJ2-1	TRBV3-1/TRBV3-2	CASSQVQHPYNEQFF	TGTGCCAGCAGCCAAGTTCAGCATCCCTACAATGAGCAGTTCTTC
-	-	TRBJ2-7	TRBV7-3	CASSLMGGPYEQYF	TGTGCCAGCAGCTTAATGGGCGGTCCCTACGAGCAGTACTTC
-	once	TRBJ2-5	TRBV7-2	CASSLTFRGETQYF	TGTGCCAGCAGCTTAACTTTCAGGGGAGAGACCCAGTACTTC
-	-	TRBJ1-1	TRBV27	CASSSLQGKTEAFF	TGTGCCAGCAGTTCCCTCCAGGGGAAGACTGAAGCTTTCTTT
-	-	TRBJ2-4	TRBV3-1/TRBV3-2	CASSQDRAEKAKNIQYF	TGTGCCAGCAGCCAAGACAGGGCGGAGAAAGCCAAAAACATTCAGTACTTC
-	-	TRBJ2-3	TRBV18	CASSSSGAVTDTQYF	TGTGCCAGCTCAAGTTCCGGGGCCGTCACAGATACGCAGTATTTT
-	-	TRBJ1-1	TRBV4-2	CASSQEEGPMNTEAFF	TGTGCCAGCAGCCAAGAAGAGGGACCAATGAACACTGAAGCTTTCTTT
-	-	TRBJ2-2	TRBV3-1/TRBV3-2	CASSRRGQTGELFF	TGTGCCAGCAGCCGAAGGGGTCAAACCGGGGAGCTGTTTTTT